The clone carrying this TCR beta chain was counted between two and nine times. No treatment of any kind had been given to any patient before thyroid surgery. The data stem from a study of metastatic and nonmetastatic thyroid tumors. TCRdb reprocessed the PCR reads via MiXCR. The data contain around 30,000 clones, around a fifth of them singletons. The CDR3 is 13 amino acids. Per the germline V gene, CDR1 is SGHVS and CDR2 is FNYEAQ. Trimming pared 9 bases from V and 0 bases from J, leaving 11 bases between. The TCR sequence derives from a female donor with papillary thyroid cancer or a benign thyroid nodule (not recorded which). Some clones in this sample may be carry-over from other donors' samples. The sample comprised blood. The chain combines TRBV7-6 with TRBJ1-1, with D hard to call. The CDR3 nucleotides read TGTGCCAGTAGTGCCGGATTGAACACTGAAGCTTTCTTT. Protein sequence: CASSAGLNTEAFF.